This passage covers 12 T cell receptor beta chains from one sample sequenced in a study of PD-1 blockade in classical Hodgkin lymphoma. The protocol was immunoSEQ multiplex PCR, while the TCRdb copy is restricted to in-frame clones and leaves out a portion. The data show fewer than 20,000 clones, with just over 85% seen just once and less than 15% held by the top ten. Every single patient, without exception, relapsed after autologous stem cell transplantation, and brentuximab vedotin exposure varied. The sequencing here drew on peripheral blood mononuclear cells (PBMCs), taken before the second cycle of nivolumab. The receptors originated from a human donor with classical Hodgkin lymphoma.

This chain joins TRBV7-9 and TRBJ1-2; the D gene is possibly TRBD1 (5 bases). Germline CDR1 is SEHNR and CDR2 is FQNEAQ (reference sequence). The CDR3 is made up of 15 amino acids. V lost 2 bases and J 7 bases, leaving 17 bases between the germline ends. CDR3 region: CASSLQGASYGGYTF. The CDR3 DNA sequence: TGTGCCAGCAGCTTACAGGGAGCGAGCTATGGTGGCTACACCTTC.

V is TRBV10-2 and J is TRBJ2-1, with 8 bases matching TRBD2. Trimming removed 3 bases from V and 2 bases from J; junction bases left unmatched: 3. This CDR3 spans 15 amino acids. Germline assignment: CDR1 WSHSY and CDR2 SAAADI. The CDR3 spells CASSDPAGAYNEQFF. The CDR3, as DNA: TGCGCCAGCAGTGATCCAGCGGGGGCCTACAATGAGCAGTTCTTC.

The chain employs TRBV21-1 and TRBJ1-1. TRBV21-1 is assigned pseudogene status. The CDR3 contains 13 residues. The CDR3 here is CARGDGWNTEAFF. CDR3 in DNA: TGTGCCAGAGGGGACGGTTGGAACACTGAAGCTTTCTTT.

The rearrangement uses TRBV9 and TRBJ2-7; 8 bases are a match to TRBD2. This CDR3 contains 14 residues. Germline CDR1 reads SGDLS; CDR2 reads YYNGEE. V lost 3 bases, J lost 5 bases, and 7 bases stayed unmatched. The CDR3 sequence: CASSGGAGGHEQYF. CDR3 in DNA: TGTGCCAGCAGCGGGGGCGCGGGGGGCCACGAGCAGTACTTC.

This sequence joins TRBV7-9 and TRBJ2-5, with D tentatively TRBD1 (6 bases). V was trimmed by 1 base and J by 4 bases, leaving 13 bases between them. CDR1 and CDR2 (germline): SEHNR, FQNEAQ (reference sequence). This CDR3 comprises 15 residues. CDR3 region: CASSLDRTVGETQYF. CDR3 nucleotides: TGTGCCAGCAGCTTAGACCGGACAGTTGGAGAGACCCAGTACTTC.

The chain combines TRBV7-9 with TRBJ1-1; no definite D call. Germline V CDR1 and CDR2: SEHNR, FQNEAQ (reference sequence). V lost 8 bases, J lost 2 bases, and 9 bases lay in between. The CDR3 covers 12 residues. The CDR3 region has the DNA TGTGCCAGCTCCATCGGCAACACTGAAGCTTTCTTT. Its translation is CASSIGNTEAFF.

This clone was recorded only once. The J gene is TRBJ1-1, the V gene TRBV2, with D maybe TRBD1 (5 bases). CDR3 length: 15 residues. Germline V lookup: CDR1 SNHLY, CDR2 FYNNEI. V was trimmed by 5 bases and J by 1 base, leaving 14 bases between them. The CDR3 protein is CASSREPGTNTEAFF. Here the CDR3 DNA reads TGTGCCAGCAGTAGGGAGCCAGGGACGAACACTGAAGCTTTCTTT.

This chain joins TRBV11-3 and TRBJ2-1; tentative D call: TRBD2 (7 bases). V lost 5 bases, J lost 6 bases, and 11 bases lay in between. Germline V CDR1 and CDR2: SGHNT, YENEEA. This CDR3 spans 13 amino acids. CDR3 sequence (DNA): TGTGCCAGCAGCCAGGGGACTATCAATGAGCAGTTCTTC. Protein sequence: CASSQGTINEQFF.

V is TRBV5-1 and J is TRBJ2-1, with 8 positions matching TRBD2. Germline CDR1 SGHRS, CDR2 YFSETQ. V trimming: 7 bases; J trimming: 4 bases; junction bases outside the gene matches: 16. There are 17 residues in the CDR3. The CDR3 DNA reads as TGCGCCAGCCTTCCCGGGACTAGTGAGCGTGGGTACAATGAGCAGTTCTTC. This sequence encodes CASLPGTSERGYNEQFF.

This CDR3 is CASSLGAGNTEAFF. DNA for the CDR3: TGCGCCAGCAGCTTGGGCGCTGGGAACACTGAAGCTTTCTTT. The chain recombines TRBV5-1 with TRBJ1-1; D uncertain. The CDR3 loop spans 14 amino acids. Germline-derived CDR1 and CDR2 are SGHRS and YFSETQ. Trimming shortened V by 0 bases and J by 1 base, and 7 bases separated the two germline ends. Full variable domain (remainder filled in from reference TRBV5-1 and TRBJ1-1): KAGVTQTPRYLIKTRGQQVTLSCSPISGHRSVSWYQQTPGQGLQFLFEYFSETQRNKGNFPGRFSGRQFSNSRSEMNVSTLELGDSALYLCASSLGAGNTEAFFGQGTRLTVV.

In DNA form, the CDR3 reads TGCGCCAGCAGCCCTCTCTCTGGGGCCAACGTCCTGACTTTC. This gives the protein CASSPLSGANVLTF. The gene calls are TRBV4-1 and TRBJ2-6; D gene unclear. The length of the CDR3 is 14 residues. CDR1 and CDR2 (germline): MGHRA, YSYEKL. V lost 4 bases and J 0 bases, leaving 4 bases between the germline ends.

The V gene is TRBV7-9, the J gene TRBJ2-3; the match to TRBD2 covers 14 bases. The germline CDR1 and CDR2 sequences are SEHNR and FQNEAQ (reference sequence). V shed 0 bases and J 0 bases; nucleotides not matched to a gene: 5. The CDR3 runs to 19 residues. The CDR3 sequence: CASSLAGLAGVFSTDTQYF. The CDR3, as DNA: TGTGCCAGCAGCTTAGCGGGACTAGCGGGGGTTTTTAGCACAGATACGCAGTATTTT.